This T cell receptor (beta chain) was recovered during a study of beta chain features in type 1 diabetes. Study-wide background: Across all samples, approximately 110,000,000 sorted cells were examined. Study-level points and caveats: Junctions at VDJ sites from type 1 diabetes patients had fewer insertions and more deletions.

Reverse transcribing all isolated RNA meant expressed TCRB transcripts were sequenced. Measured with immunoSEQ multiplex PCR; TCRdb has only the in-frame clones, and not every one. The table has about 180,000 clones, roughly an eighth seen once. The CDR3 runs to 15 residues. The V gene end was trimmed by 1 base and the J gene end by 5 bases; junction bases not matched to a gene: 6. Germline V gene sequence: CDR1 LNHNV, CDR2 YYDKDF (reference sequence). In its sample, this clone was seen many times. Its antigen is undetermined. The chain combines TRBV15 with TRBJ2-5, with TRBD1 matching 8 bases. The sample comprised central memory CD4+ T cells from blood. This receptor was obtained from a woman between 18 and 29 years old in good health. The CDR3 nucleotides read TGTGCCACCAGCAGAGTAGGCAGGGGGCTGGAGACCCAGTACTTC. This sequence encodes CATSRVGRGLETQYF. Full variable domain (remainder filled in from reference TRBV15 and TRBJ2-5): DAMVIQNPRYQVTQFGKPVTLSCSQTLNHNVMYWYQQKSSQAPKLLFHYYDKDFNNEADTPDNFQSRRPNTSFCFLDIRSPGLGDTAMYLCATSRVGRGLETQYFGPGTRLLVL.